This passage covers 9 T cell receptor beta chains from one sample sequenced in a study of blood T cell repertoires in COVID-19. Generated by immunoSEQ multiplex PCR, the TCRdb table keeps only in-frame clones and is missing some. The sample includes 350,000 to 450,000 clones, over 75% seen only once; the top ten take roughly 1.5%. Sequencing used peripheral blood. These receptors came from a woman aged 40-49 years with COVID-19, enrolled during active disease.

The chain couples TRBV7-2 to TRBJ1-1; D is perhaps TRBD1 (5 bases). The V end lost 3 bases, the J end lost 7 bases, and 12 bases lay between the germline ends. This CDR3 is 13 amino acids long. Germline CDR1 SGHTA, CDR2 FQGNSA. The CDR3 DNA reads TGTGCCAGCAGCTTCGGTCTCAGGGTTGAAGCTTTCTTT. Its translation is CASSFGLRVEAFF.

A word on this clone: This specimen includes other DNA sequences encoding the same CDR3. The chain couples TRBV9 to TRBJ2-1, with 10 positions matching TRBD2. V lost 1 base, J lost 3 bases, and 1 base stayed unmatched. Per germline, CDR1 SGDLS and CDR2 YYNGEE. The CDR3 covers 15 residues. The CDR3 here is CASSVLAGDYNEQFF. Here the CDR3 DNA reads TGTGCCAGCAGCGTACTAGCGGGGGACTACAATGAGCAGTTCTTC.

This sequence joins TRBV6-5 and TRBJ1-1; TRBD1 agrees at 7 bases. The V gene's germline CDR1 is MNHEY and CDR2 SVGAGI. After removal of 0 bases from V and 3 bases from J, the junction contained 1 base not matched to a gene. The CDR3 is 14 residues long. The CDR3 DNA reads TGTGCCAGCAGTTACTCGCAGGGGGACACTGAAGCTTTCTTT. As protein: CASSYSQGDTEAFF.

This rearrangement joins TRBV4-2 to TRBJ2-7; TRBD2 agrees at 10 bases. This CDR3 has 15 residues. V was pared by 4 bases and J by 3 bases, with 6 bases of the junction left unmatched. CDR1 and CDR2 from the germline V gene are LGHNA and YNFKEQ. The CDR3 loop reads CASSRSRLAGYEQYF. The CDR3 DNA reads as TGTGCCAGCAGCCGTTCCCGACTAGCGGGCTACGAGCAGTACTTC.

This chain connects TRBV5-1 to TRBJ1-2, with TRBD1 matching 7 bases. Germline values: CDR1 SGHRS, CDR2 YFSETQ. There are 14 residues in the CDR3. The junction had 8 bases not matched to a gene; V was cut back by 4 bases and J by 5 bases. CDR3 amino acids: CASSRGTDAYGYTF. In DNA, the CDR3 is TGCGCCAGCAGCAGAGGGACAGACGCGTATGGCTACACCTTC.

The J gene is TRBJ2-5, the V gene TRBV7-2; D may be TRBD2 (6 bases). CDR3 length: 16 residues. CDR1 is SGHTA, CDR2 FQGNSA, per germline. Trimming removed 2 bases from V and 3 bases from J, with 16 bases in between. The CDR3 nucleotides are TGTGCCAGCAGCTTAACGGACCTTGGAGGGAAAGAGACCCAGTACTTC. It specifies CASSLTDLGGKETQYF.

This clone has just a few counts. The CDR3: CASSLFYQGSNQPQHF. CDR3 nucleotides: TGTGCCAGCAGCTTATTTTATCAGGGCTCAAATCAGCCCCAGCATTTT. This chain connects TRBV5-5 to TRBJ1-5, with TRBD1 as a possible D gene (5 bases). V was shortened by 2 bases and J by 4 bases, with 16 bases between the two germline ends. Germline V gene lookup returns CDR1 SGHKS and CDR2 YYEKEE (reference sequence). The CDR3 consists of 16 residues.

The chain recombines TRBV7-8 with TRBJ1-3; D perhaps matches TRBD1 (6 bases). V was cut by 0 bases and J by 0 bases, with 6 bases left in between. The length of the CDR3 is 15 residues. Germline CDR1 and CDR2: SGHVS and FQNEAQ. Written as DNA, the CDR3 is TGTGCCAGCAGCTTAGCGACAGGCTCTGGAAACACCATATATTTT. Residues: CASSLATGSGNTIYF.

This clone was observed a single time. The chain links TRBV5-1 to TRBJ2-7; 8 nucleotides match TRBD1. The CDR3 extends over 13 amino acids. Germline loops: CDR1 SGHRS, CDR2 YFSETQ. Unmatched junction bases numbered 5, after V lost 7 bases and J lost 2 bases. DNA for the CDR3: TGCGCCAGCGGAGGGACAGGCACCTACGAGCAGTACTTC. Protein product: CASGGTGTYEQYF. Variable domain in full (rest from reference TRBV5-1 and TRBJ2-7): KAGVTQTPRYLIKTRGQQVTLSCSPISGHRSVSWYQQTPGQGLQFLFEYFSETQRNKGNFPGRFSGRQFSNSRSEMNVSTLELGDSALYLCASGGTGTYEQYFGPGTRLTVT.